Below, 14 T cell receptor beta chains from the same sample are listed, as sequenced in a study of persistence of HIV-infected CD4 T cells. Cells were stimulated nonspecifically with anti-CD3/anti-CD28 magnetic beads. Sorting of responding CD4+ T cells relied on upregulated CD40 ligand together with CD69. The libraries were made with immunoSEQ version 4 in survey mode. Here immunoSEQ multiplex PCR was the method, and the copy in TCRdb shows in-frame clones only, minus some. Of tens of thousands of clones listed, about 87% are singletons. These TCRs are of unknown antigen specificity. Here the sequenced sample was CD4+ T cells sorted from PBMCs after roughly 18-hour stimulation, taken from a patient who received antiretroviral therapy. All receptors come from an adult woman with HIV who was CMV-seropositive.

The chain has TRBV5-1 and TRBJ1-1; TRBD1 matches 9 bases. Germline CDR1 SGHRS, CDR2 YFSETQ. This CDR3 spans 15 amino acids. The trim removed 4 bases at V and 4 bases at J, leaving 8 bases unmatched. The CDR3 bases are TGCGCCAGCAGCGTCCCGGGACAGGGACTCACTGAAGCTTTCTTT. The encoded protein is CASSVPGQGLTEAFF.

This chain uses TRBV4-1 with TRBJ1-2; 7 bases match TRBD1. Germline values: CDR1 MGHRA, CDR2 YSYEKL. The CDR3 consists of 14 residues. V was pared by 6 bases and J by 4 bases, with 8 bases of the junction left unmatched. The CDR3 region has the DNA TGCGCCAGCAGGCCGACAGGGAGTATCTATGGCTACACCTTC. Its protein product is CASRPTGSIYGYTF.

The J gene is TRBJ1-2, the V gene TRBV28; D remains unclear. Trimming left V 3 bases short and J 1 base short, with 3 bases between. The CDR3 runs 12 residues. The germline gives CDR1 MDHEN, CDR2 SYDVKM. CDR3: CASSFINYGYTF. The CDR3 DNA sequence: TGTGCCAGCAGTTTTATTAACTATGGCTACACCTTC.

Within the sample, this clone is medium-sized. The genes are TRBV5-1 and TRBJ2-2; perhaps TRBD2 as D (6 bases). CDR1 is SGHRS, CDR2 YFSETQ, per germline. There are 15 residues in the CDR3. Trimming took 4 bases from V and 7 from J, leaving 17 bases between them. CDR3 bases: TGCGCCAGCAGCCGTCCGCGGGGCGCGATCGGGGAGCTGTTTTTT. Translation gives CASSRPRGAIGELFF.

The chain employs TRBV27 and TRBJ1-2, with D possibly TRBD1 on 6 matching bases. Germline-derived CDR1 and CDR2 are MNHEY and SMNVEV (reference sequence). The CDR3 covers 14 residues. V shed 2 bases and J shed 4 bases, with 11 bases lying between them. In DNA form, the CDR3 reads TGTGCCAGCAGTTTAAAGGTGGGGGCCTATGGCTACACCTTC. It specifies CASSLKVGAYGYTF.

J is TRBJ1-1 and V is TRBV9; no clear D. V lost 2 bases and J lost 4, with 3 bases in between. CDR1 is SGDLS, CDR2 YYNGEE, per germline. The CDR3 sequence is 11 residues long. The CDR3 protein is CASSVFTEAFF. CDR3 coding DNA: TGTGCCAGCAGCGTCTTCACTGAAGCTTTCTTT. Complete variable domain (other parts from reference TRBV9 and TRBJ1-1): DSGVTQTPKHLITATGQRVTLRCSPRSGDLSVYWYQQSLDQGLQFLIQYYNGEERAKGNILERFSAQQFPDLHSELNLSSLELGDSALYFCASSVFTEAFFGQGTRLTVV.

V and J are TRBV13 and TRBJ1-1, with a tentative D call TRBD1 (6 bases). CDR1 and CDR2 from the germline V gene are PRHDT and FYEKMQ (reference sequence). Between the trimmed V and J ends, which lost 5 bases and 4 bases, there was a span of 20 bases. This CDR3 has 16 residues. This chain's CDR3 is CASSNDRKRGFTEAFF. CDR3 bases: TGTGCCAGCAGCAACGACAGGAAGAGGGGTTTCACTGAAGCTTTCTTT.

This sequence joins TRBV19 and TRBJ1-3, with D unclear. This CDR3 contains 15 residues. V was pared by 6 bases and J by 0 bases, with 12 bases between. In germline, CDR1 is LNHDA, CDR2 SQIVND (reference sequence). For the CDR3, the DNA is TGTGCCAGTAGGCTTCAACTTTCCTCTGGAAACACCATATATTTT. Its translation is CASRLQLSSGNTIYF.

The genes are TRBV7-8 and TRBJ1-5; 8 bases agree with TRBD1. Trimming cost V 1 base and J 2 bases; bases outside gene matches: 10. Per the germline V gene, CDR1 is SGHVS and CDR2 is FQNEAQ. The CDR3 has 18 amino acids. CDR3 nucleotides: TGTGCCAGCAGCTTAGAGGCAGGACAGGGCGTTGGCAATCAGCCCCAGCATTTT. This translates into CASSLEAGQGVGNQPQHF.

The chain uses TRBV21-1 and TRBJ1-6; the table's TRBD1 call for D was not verified on the DNA. TRBV21-1 is annotated as a pseudogene. The CDR3 runs 18 residues. The CDR3 DNA reads as TGTGCCAGCAGCAAAAAGGTCTCCTGGGCAGGGATGAATTCACCCCTCCACTTT. Its translation is CASSKKVSWAGMNSPLHF.

The chain is built from TRBV3-1 (or the pseudogene TRBV3-2) and TRBJ1-3, with D perhaps matching TRBD1 (5 bases). CDR1 is LGHDT, CDR2 YNNKEL, per germline (reference sequence). V was shortened by 7 bases and J by 0 bases, with 16 bases between the two germline ends. The CDR3 loop spans 16 amino acids. CDR3 nucleotide sequence: TGTGCCAGCACCCACCAATTCGGGGGCTCTGGAAACACCATATATTTT. It encodes CASTHQFGGSGNTIYF.

The chain links TRBV29-1 to TRBJ1-1, with 7 bases identical to TRBD1. Losses at the gene ends were 6 bases for V and 0 bases for J; bases not matched to a gene: 10. CDR1 SQVTM and CDR2 ANQGSEA come from the germline V gene. The CDR3 is 15 amino acids. The CDR3 reads CSVLSGQTMNTEAFF. In DNA form, the CDR3 reads TGCAGCGTGCTATCGGGACAGACGATGAACACTGAAGCTTTCTTT. Supplemented by reference TRBV29-1 and TRBJ1-1, the full variable domain reads SAVISQKPSRDICQRGTSLTIQCQVDSQVTMMFWYRQQPGQSLTLIATANQGSEATYESGFVIDKFPISRPNLTFSTLTVSNMSPEDSSIYLCSVLSGQTMNTEAFFGQGTRLTVV.

In this sample, this clone turned up once. The chain has TRBV19 and TRBJ2-3, with 7 positions matching TRBD1. There are 15 residues in the CDR3. The junction had 5 bases not matched to a gene; V was cut back by 0 bases and J by 5 bases. CDR1 and CDR2 (germline): LNHDA, SQIVND (reference sequence). The DNA for the CDR3 is TGTGCCAGTAGTATAGAGACAGGGAAGCAAGATACGCAGTATTTT. As protein: CASSIETGKQDTQYF.

The V gene is TRBV12-5, the J gene TRBJ1-5, with D unclear. CDR1 is LGHNT and CDR2 is FRNRAP in the germline V gene. CDR3 length equals 14 residues. V dropped 2 bases and J dropped 1 base, with 6 bases sitting between them. The CDR3 bases are TGTGCTAGTGGTTTGTCCGTAAGCAATCAGCCCCAGCATTTT. Translation gives CASGLSVSNQPQHF. The entire variable domain, with the rest obtained from reference TRBV12-5 and TRBJ1-5, is as follows: DARVTQTPRHKVTEMGQEVTMRCQPILGHNTVFWYRQTMMQGLELLAYFRNRAPLDDSGMPKDRFSAEMPDATLATLKIQPSEPRDSAVYFCASGLSVSNQPQHFGDGTRLSIL.